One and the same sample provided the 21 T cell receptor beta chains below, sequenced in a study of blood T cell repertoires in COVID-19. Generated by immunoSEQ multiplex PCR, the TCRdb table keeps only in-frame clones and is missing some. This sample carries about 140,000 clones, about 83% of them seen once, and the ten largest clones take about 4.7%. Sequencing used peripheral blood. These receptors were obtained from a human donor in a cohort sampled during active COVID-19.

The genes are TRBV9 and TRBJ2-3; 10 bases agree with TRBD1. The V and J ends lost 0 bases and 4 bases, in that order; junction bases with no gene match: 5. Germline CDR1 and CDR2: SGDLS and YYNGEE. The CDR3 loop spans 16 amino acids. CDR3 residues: CASSVVGTGEADTQYF. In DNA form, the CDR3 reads TGTGCCAGCAGCGTAGTAGGGACAGGGGAAGCAGATACGCAGTATTTT. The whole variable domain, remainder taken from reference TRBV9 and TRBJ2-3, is DSGVTQTPKHLITATGQRVTLRCSPRSGDLSVYWYQQSLDQGLQFLIQYYNGEERAKGNILERFSAQQFPDLHSELNLSSLELGDSALYFCASSVVGTGEADTQYFGPGTRLTVL.

The CDR3 sequence: CASSLRTGSYEQYF. The CDR3 nucleotides are TGCGCCAGCAGCTTGAGGACAGGGAGCTACGAGCAGTACTTC. V usage is TRBV5-1 and J usage is TRBJ2-7; 8 bases match TRBD1. Germline V lookup: CDR1 SGHRS, CDR2 YFSETQ. The CDR3 runs to 14 residues. Trimming removed 1 base from V and 3 bases from J; junction bases left unmatched: 3.

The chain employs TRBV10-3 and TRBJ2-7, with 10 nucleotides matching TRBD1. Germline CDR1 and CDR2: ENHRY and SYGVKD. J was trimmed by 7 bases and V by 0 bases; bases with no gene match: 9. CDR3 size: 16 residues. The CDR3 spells CAISESTGTGVEEQYF. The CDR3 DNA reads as TGTGCCATCAGTGAGTCTACCGGGACAGGGGTGGAAGAGCAGTACTTC.

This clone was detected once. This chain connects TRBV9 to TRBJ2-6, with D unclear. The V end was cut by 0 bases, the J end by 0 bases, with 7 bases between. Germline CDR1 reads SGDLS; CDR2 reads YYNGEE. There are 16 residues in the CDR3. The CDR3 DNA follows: TGTGCCAGCAGCGTAGGTCTGAGCTCTGGGGCCAACGTCCTGACTTTC. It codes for CASSVGLSSGANVLTF.

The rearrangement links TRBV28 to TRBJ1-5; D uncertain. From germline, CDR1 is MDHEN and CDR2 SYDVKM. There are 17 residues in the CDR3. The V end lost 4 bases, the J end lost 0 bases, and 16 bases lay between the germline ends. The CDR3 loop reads CASSSLNPPYSNQPQHF. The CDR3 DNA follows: TGTGCCAGCAGTTCCCTTAACCCCCCCTATAGCAATCAGCCCCAGCATTTT.

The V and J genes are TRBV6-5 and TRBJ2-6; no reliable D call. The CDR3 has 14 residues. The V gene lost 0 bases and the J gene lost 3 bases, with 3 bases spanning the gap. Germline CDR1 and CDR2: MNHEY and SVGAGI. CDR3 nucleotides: TGTGCCAGCAGTTACTCCAGTGGGGCCAACGTCCTGACTTTC. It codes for CASSYSSGANVLTF.

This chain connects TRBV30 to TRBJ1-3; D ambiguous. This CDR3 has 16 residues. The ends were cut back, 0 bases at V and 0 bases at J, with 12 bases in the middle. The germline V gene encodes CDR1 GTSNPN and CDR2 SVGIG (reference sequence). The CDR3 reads CAWSVPHSSSGNTIYF. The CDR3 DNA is TGTGCCTGGAGTGTACCGCACAGTAGCTCTGGAAACACCATATATTTT.

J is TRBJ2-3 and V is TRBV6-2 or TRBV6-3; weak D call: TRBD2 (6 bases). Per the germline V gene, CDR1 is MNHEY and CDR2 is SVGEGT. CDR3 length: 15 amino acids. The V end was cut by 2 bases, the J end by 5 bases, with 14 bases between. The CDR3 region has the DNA TGTGCCAGCAGTTACGGCGGGACCCTGGGAGATACGCAGTATTTT. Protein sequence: CASSYGGTLGDTQYF.

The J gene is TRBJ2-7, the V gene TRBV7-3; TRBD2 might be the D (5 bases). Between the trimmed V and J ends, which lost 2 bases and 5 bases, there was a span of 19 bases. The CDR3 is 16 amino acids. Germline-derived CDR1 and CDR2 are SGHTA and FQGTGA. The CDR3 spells CASSLLDILGEHEQYF. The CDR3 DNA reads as TGTGCCAGCAGCTTACTCGATATTCTGGGAGAACACGAGCAGTACTTC.

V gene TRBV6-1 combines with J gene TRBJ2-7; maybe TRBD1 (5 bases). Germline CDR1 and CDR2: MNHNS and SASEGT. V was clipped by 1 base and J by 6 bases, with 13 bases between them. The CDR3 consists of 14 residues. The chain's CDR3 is CASSEVHRIGEQYF. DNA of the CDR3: TGTGCCAGCAGTGAAGTCCACAGGATCGGCGAGCAGTACTTC.

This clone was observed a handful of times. The CDR3 DNA is TGTGCCAGCAGCCCGACAGTTTTTCCCTACGAGCAGTACTTC. Its protein product is CASSPTVFPYEQYF. The chain couples TRBV7-9 to TRBJ2-7; possible D gene TRBD1, 5 bases. V was shortened by 5 bases and J by 2 bases, with 13 bases between the two germline ends. This CDR3 region has 14 residues. From germline, CDR1 is SEHNR and CDR2 FQNEAQ (reference sequence).

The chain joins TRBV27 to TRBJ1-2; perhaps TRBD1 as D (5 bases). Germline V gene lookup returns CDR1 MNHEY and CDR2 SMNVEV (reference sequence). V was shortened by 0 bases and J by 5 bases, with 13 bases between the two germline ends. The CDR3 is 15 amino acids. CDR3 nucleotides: TGTGCCAGCAGTTTATCGGGGACTAACTATTATGGCTACACCTTC. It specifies CASSLSGTNYYGYTF.

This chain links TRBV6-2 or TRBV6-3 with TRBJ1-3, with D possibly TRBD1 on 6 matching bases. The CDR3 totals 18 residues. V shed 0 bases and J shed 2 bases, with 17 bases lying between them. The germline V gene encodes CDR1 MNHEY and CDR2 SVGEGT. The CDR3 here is CASSYSIRGEFTGNTIYF. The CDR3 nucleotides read TGTGCCAGCAGTTACTCGATCAGGGGAGAGTTCACTGGAAACACCATATATTTT.

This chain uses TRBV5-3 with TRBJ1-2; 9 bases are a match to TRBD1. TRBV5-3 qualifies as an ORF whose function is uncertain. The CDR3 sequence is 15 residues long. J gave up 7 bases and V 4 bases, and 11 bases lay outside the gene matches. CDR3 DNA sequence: TGTGCCAGAAGCACGCGCCGGACAGGGGAGGGTGGCTACACCTTC. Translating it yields CARSTRRTGEGGYTF.

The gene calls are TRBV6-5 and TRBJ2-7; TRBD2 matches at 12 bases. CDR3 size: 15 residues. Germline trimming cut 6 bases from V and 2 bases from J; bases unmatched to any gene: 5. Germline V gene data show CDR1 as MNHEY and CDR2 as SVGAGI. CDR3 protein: CASSPRLAGAYEQYF. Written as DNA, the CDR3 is TGTGCCAGCAGCCCAAGACTAGCGGGGGCCTACGAGCAGTACTTC.

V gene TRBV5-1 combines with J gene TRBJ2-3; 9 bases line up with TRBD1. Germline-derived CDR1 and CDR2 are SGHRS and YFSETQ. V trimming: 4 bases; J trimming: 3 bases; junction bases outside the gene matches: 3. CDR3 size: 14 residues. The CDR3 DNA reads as TGCGCCAGCAGCCGGGACAGGGTGACAGATACGCAGTATTTT. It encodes CASSRDRVTDTQYF. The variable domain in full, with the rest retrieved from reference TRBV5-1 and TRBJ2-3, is KAGVTQTPRYLIKTRGQQVTLSCSPISGHRSVSWYQQTPGQGLQFLFEYFSETQRNKGNFPGRFSGRQFSNSRSEMNVSTLELGDSALYLCASSRDRVTDTQYFGPGTRLTVL.

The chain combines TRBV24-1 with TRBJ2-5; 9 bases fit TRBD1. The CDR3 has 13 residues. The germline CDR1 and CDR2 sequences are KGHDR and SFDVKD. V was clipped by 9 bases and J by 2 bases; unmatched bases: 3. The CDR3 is CATGQGIQETQYF. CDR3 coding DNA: TGTGCCACCGGACAGGGGATTCAAGAGACCCAGTACTTC.

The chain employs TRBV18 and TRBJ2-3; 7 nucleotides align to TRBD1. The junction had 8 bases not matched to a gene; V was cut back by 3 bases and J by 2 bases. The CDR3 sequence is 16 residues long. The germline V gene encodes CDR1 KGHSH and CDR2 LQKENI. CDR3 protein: CASSPTLTGHTDTQYF. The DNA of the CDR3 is TGTGCCAGCTCACCCACTCTGACAGGGCACACAGATACGCAGTATTTT.

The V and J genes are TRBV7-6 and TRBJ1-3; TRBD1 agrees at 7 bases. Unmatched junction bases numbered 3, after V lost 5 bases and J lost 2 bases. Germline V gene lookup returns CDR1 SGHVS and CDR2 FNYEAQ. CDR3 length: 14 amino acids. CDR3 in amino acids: CASSRGTAGNTIYF. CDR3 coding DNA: TGTGCCAGCAGCCGCGGGACAGCTGGAAACACCATATATTTT.

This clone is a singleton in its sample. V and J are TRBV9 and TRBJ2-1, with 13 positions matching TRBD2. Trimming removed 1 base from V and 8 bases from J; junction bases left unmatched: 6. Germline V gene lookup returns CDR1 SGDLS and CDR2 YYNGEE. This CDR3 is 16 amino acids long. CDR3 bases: TGTGCCAGCAGCGTACGGACTAGCGGGAGTGGGGATGAGCAGTTCTTC. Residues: CASSVRTSGSGDEQFF.

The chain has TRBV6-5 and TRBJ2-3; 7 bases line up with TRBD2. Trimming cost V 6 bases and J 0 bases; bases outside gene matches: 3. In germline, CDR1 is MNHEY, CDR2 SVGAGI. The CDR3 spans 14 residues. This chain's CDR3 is CASRGGVSTDTQYF. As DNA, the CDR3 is TGTGCCAGCAGGGGGGGGGTTAGCACAGATACGCAGTATTTT.